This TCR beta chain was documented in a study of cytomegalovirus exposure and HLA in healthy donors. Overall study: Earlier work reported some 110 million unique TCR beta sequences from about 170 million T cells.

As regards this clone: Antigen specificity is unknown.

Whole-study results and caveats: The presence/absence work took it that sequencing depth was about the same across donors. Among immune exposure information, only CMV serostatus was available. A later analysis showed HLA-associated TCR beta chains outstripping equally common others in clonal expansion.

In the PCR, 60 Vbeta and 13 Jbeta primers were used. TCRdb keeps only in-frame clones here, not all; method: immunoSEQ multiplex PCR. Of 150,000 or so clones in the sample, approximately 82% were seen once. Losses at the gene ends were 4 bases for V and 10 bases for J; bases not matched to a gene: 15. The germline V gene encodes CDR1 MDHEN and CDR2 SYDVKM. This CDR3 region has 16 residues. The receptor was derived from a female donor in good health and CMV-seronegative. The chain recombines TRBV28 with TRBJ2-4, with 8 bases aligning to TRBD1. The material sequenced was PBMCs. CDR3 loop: CASSSILQGASSIQYF. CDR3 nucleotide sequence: TGTGCCAGCAGTTCAATCCTCCAGGGGGCGAGCTCAATTCAGTACTTC. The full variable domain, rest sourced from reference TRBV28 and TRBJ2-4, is DVKVTQSSRYLVKRTGEKVFLECVQDMDHENMFWYRQDPGLGLRLIYFSYDVKMKEKGDIPEGYSVSREKKERFSLILESASTNQTSMYLCASSSILQGASSIQYFGAGTRLSVL.